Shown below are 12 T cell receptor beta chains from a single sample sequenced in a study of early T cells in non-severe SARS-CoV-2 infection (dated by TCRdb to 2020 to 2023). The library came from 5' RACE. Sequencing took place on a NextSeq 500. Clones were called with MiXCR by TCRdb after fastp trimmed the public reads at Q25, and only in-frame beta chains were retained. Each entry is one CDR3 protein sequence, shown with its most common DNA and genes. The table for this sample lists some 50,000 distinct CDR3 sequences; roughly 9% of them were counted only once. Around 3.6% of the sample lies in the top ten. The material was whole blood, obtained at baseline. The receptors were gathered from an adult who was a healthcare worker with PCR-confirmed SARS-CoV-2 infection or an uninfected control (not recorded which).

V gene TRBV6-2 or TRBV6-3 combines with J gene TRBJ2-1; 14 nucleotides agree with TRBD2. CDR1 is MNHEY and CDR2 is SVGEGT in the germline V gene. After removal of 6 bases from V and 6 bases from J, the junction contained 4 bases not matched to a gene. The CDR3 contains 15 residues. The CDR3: CASSLGLAGANEQFF. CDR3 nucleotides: TGTGCCAGCAGCTTGGGACTAGCGGGGGCCAATGAGCAGTTCTTC.

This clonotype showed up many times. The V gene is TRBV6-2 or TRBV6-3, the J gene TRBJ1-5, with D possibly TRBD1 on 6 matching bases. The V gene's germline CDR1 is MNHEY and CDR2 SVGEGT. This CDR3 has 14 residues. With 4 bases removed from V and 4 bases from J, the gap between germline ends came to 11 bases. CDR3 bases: TGTGCCAGCAGTTGGGGGGCAGAGAATCAGCCCCAGCATTTT. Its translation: CASSWGAENQPQHF.

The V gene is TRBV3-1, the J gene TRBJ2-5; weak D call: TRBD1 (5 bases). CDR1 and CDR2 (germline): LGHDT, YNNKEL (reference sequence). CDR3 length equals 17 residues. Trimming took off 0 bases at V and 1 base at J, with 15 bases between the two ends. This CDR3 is CASSQEAGYRRQETQYF. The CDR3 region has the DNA TGTGCCAGCAGCCAAGAGGCAGGGTATCGACGCCAAGAGACCCAGTACTTC.

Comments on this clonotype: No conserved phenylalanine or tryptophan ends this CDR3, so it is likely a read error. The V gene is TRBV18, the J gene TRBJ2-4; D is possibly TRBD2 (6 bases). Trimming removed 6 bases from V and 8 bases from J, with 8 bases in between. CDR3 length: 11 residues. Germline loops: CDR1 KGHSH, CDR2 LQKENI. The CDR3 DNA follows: TGTGCCAGCTCCGAGCGGGACATTCAGTACTTA. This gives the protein CASSERDIQYL.

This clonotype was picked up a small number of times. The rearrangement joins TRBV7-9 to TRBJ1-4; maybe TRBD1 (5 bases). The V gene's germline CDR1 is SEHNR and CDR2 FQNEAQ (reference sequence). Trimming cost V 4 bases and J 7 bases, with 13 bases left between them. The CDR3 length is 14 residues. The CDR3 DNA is TGTGCCAGCAGCTCGCAAGTGGGACCTGAAAAACTGTTTTTT. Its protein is CASSSQVGPEKLFF.

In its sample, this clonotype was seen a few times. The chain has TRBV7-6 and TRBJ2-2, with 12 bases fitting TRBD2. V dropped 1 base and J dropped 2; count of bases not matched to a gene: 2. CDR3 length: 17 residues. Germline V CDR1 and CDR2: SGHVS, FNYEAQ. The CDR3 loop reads CASSLGTSGINTGELFF. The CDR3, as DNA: TGTGCCAGCAGCTTAGGGACTAGCGGGATCAACACCGGGGAGCTGTTTTTT.

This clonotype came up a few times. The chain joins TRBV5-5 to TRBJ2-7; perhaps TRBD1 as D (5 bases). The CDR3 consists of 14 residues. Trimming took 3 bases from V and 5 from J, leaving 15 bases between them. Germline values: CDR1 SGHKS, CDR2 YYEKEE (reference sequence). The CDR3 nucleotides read TGTGCCAGCAGCTCCTTCCAGGGTGCGGACGAGCAGTACTTC. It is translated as CASSSFQGADEQYF.

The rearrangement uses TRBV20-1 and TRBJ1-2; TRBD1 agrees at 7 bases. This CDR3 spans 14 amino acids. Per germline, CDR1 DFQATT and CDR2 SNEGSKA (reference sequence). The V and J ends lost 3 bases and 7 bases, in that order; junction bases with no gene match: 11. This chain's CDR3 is CSARSGGAARGYTF. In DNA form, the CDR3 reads TGCAGTGCTAGGTCAGGGGGGGCGGCCCGTGGCTACACCTTC.

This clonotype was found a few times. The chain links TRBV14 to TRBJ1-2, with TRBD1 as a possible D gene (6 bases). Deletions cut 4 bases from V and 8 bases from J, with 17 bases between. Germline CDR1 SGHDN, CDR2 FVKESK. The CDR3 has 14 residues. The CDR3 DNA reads TGTGCCAGCAGCCCGCGCGTTACAGGGCGCGGCTACACCTTC. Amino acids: CASSPRVTGRGYTF.

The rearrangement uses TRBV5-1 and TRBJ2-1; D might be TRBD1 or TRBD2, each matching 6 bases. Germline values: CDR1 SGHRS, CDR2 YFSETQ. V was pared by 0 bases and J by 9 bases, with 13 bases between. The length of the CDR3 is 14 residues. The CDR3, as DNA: TGCGCCAGCAGCTTGGAGGGGGGCCAGGGTGAGCAGTTCTTC. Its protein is CASSLEGGQGEQFF.

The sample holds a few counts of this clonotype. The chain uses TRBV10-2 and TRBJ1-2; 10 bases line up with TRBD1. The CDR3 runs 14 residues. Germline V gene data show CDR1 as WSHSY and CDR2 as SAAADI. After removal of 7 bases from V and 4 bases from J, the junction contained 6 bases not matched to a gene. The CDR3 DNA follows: TGCGCCAGCACACCGGGACAGGGGACCTATGGCTACACCTTC. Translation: CASTPGQGTYGYTF.

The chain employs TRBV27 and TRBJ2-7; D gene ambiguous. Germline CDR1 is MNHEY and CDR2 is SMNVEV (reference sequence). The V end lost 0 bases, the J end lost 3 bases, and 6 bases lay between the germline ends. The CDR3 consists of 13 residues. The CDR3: CASSLSLLYEQYF. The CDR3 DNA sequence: TGTGCCAGCAGTTTATCCCTCCTCTACGAGCAGTACTTC.